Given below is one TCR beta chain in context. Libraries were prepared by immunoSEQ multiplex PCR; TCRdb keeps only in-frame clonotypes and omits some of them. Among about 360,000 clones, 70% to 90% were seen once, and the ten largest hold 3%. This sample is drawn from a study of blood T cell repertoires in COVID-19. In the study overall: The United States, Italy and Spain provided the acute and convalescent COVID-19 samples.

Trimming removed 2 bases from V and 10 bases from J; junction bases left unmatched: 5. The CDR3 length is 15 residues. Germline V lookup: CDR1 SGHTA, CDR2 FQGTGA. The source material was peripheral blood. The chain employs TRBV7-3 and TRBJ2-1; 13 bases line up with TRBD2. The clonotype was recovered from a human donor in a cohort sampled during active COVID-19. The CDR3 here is CASSLGLAGDPEQFF. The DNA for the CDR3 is TGTGCCAGCAGCTTAGGACTAGCGGGAGACCCAGAGCAGTTCTTC. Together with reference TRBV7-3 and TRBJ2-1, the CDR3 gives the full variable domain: GAGVSQTPSNKVTEKGKYVELRCDPISGHTALYWYRQSLGQGPEFLIYFQGTGAADDSGLPNDRFFAVRPEGSVSTLKIQRTERGDSAVYLCASSLGLAGDPEQFFGPGTRLTVL.